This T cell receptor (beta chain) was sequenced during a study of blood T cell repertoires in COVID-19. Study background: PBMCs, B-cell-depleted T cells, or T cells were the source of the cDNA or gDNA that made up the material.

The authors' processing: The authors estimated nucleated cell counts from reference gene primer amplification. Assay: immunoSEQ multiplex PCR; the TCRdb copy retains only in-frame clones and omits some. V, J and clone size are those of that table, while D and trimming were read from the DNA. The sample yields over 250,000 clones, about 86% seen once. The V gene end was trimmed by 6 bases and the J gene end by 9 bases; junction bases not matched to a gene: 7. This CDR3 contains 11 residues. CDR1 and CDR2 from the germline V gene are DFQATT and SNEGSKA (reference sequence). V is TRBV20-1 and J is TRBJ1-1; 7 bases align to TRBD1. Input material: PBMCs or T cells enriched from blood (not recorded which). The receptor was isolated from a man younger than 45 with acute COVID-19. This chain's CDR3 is CSAPQGFQAFF. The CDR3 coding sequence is TGCAGTGCCCCACAGGGGTTTCAAGCTTTCTTT.